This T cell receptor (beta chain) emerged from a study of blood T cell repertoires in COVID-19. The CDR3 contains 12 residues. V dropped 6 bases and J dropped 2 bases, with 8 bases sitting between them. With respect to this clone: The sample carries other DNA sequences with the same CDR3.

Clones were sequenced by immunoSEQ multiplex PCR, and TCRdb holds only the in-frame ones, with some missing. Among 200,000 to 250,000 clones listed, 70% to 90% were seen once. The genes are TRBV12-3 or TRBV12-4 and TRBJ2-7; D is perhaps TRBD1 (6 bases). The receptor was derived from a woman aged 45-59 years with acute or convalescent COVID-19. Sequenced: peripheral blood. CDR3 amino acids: CASSRTAYEQYF. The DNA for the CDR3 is TGTGCCAGCAGCAGGACAGCCTACGAGCAGTACTTC.